The rows below give T cell receptor beta chains drawn from one sample of a study of T cell repertoires and leukemia-associated antigens. No antigen has been identified for these receptors. TCRdb redid the calling of the 5' RACE reads with MiXCR, one entry per CDR3 protein. The sample yields 14,000 or so distinct CDR3 sequences, 35% to 45% seen once. Sequenced: CD3+ T cells sorted from blood and cultured. These receptor sequences come from a female donor in good health. Both conserved end residues are part of each CDR3. The D gene is left open where the match is weak. Size is omitted from some rows. Given values are once, few, many or a class for expanded clones.

d_call j_call v_call clone_size cdr3_nt cdr3_aa
TRBD1 TRBJ1-1 TRBV6-2/TRBV6-3 medium-sized TGTGCCAGCAGTCAACCGGGACAGGGGTTTACTGAAGCTTTCTTT CASSQPGQGFTEAFF
TRBD2 TRBJ2-1 TRBV4-2 medium-sized TGTGCCAGCAGACTACAACTAGCGGTCAATGAGCAGTTCTTC CASRLQLAVNEQFF
. TRBJ2-5 TRBV30 few TGTGCCTGGACGAGGGGTTACGAGACCCAGTACTTC CAWTRGYETQYF
TRBD2 TRBJ2-2 TRBV15 . TGTGCCACCAGCAGAGACAGGCGGGAGACGGTCGGGGAGCTGTTTTTT CATSRDRRETVGELFF
TRBD2 TRBJ2-5 TRBV4-3 many TGCGCCAGCAGCCAAAGTCCTGGACTAGCGGGACAAGAGACCCAGTACTTC CASSQSPGLAGQETQYF
TRBD2 TRBJ2-2 TRBV5-6 once TGTGCCGGCGGACTCAGACCAGCGGGAGGGTGGACCGGGGAGCTGTTTTTT CAGGLRPAGGWTGELFF
. TRBJ2-7 TRBV7-2 . TGTGCCAGCAGCTTGACCCCGGGGGCTACGAACTACGAGCAGTACTTC CASSLTPGATNYEQYF
TRBD1 TRBJ1-2 TRBV10-3 . TGTGCCACCGGGACAGGCTATGGCTACACCTTC CATGTGYGYTF
. TRBJ2-2 TRBV7-2 medium-sized TGTGCCAGCAGCACACAGGGTGCGGGAGCTACCGGGGAGCTGTTTTTT CASSTQGAGATGELFF
. TRBJ2-7 TRBV5-6 medium-sized TGTGCCAGCAGCTTGCGGCAGACCGTCTACGAGCAGTACTTC CASSLRQTVYEQYF
TRBD2 TRBJ2-2 TRBV5-1 . TGCGCCAGCAGCTTCGGCAGCGGGGCCACCGGGGAGCTGTTTTTT CASSFGSGATGELFF
. TRBJ2-7 TRBV20-1 . TGCAGTGCTAGAGATACCATACTCTACGAGCAGTACTTC CSARDTILYEQYF
TRBD2 TRBJ2-2 TRBV18 . TGTGCCAGCTCACCGGGGAGGGCCGTCACCGGGGAGCTGTTTTTT CASSPGRAVTGELFF
TRBD2 TRBJ2-7 TRBV20-1 medium-sized TGCAGTGCTAGAGACATAGGACTAGCGGATACCTACGAGCAGTACTTC CSARDIGLADTYEQYF
TRBD2 TRBJ2-1 TRBV12-3/TRBV12-4 medium-sized TGTGCCAGCAGTTATAGCGGGGAGGGGAATGAGCAGTTCTTC CASSYSGEGNEQFF
. TRBJ2-7 TRBV20-1 . TGCAGTGCTAGCGAAGGGGGGGAAGCCCGCGAGCAGTACTTC CSASEGGEAREQYF
TRBD2 TRBJ2-7 TRBV20-1 . TGCAGTGCTAAAAACCCGGGACTACTGGGCGAGCAGTACTTC CSAKNPGLLGEQYF
TRBD2 TRBJ2-2 TRBV5-1 . TGCGCCAGCAGCCCACCTACTAGCGGGGGGACCGGGGAGCTGTTTTTT CASSPPTSGGTGELFF
. TRBJ2-7 TRBV7-2 medium-sized TGTGCCAGCAGCCAAGATAATAGGTTGTTGCAGTACTTC CASSQDNRLLQYF
TRBD2 TRBJ2-7 TRBV29-1 medium-sized TGCAGCGCCGGGGAGGGGAGCGGGACTAGCTACGAGCAGTACTTC CSAGEGSGTSYEQYF
. TRBJ1-1 TRBV4-1 few TGCGCCAGCAGCCAGGGGGCGATGAACACTGAAGCTTTCTTT CASSQGAMNTEAFF
. TRBJ2-7 TRBV29-1 few TGCAGCGTTGGGTTACCGGCAGAATTGGGAGAGCAGTACTTC CSVGLPAELGEQYF
. TRBJ2-3 TRBV5-5 . TGTGCCAGCAGCTGGGGGATTTCAGATACGCAGTATTTT CASSWGISDTQYF
TRBD2 TRBJ2-7 TRBV10-3 medium-sized TGTGCCATCAGTGAGTCGGGACTAGCGGGAGGGCCGGGCTACGAGCAGTACTTC CAISESGLAGGPGYEQYF
. TRBJ2-1 TRBV29-1 . TGCAGCGTTGAATCTGGGTTTTCGGATGAGCAGTTCTTC CSVESGFSDEQFF
. TRBJ2-7 TRBV29-1 . TGCAGCGCCGGCTACCCAGGACAGTCATACGAGCAGTACTTC CSAGYPGQSYEQYF
TRBD2 TRBJ2-3 TRBV7-9 medium-sized TGTGCCAGCAGCTTTGTGGCTAGCGGGAGTTGGTACCACACAGATACGCAGTATTTT CASSFVASGSWYHTDTQYF
. TRBJ2-1 TRBV4-1 medium-sized TGCGCCAGCAGCCAAGACCCCAATGAGCAGTTCTTC CASSQDPNEQFF
. TRBJ2-1 TRBV5-6 . TGTGCCAGCAGCTCTATACGTTACGGTGGCCTTTCTGGCAATGAGCAGTTCTTC CASSSIRYGGLSGNEQFF
TRBD2 TRBJ2-1 TRBV20-1 medium-sized TGCAGTGCTAGCTCTGGGGAAGCGGGAGGGAATGAGCAGTTCTTC CSASSGEAGGNEQFF
TRBD1 TRBJ2-7 TRBV20-1 . TGCAGTGCGGAGGACAGGACAAAACCATACGAGCAGTACTTC CSAEDRTKPYEQYF
. TRBJ2-5 TRBV10-3 many TGTGCCACACAGGGCCCACTGAACGAAGAGACCCAGTACTTC CATQGPLNEETQYF
. TRBJ1-4 TRBV27 medium-sized TGTGCCAGCAGGGAAGAAAAACTGTTTTTT CASREEKLFF
. TRBJ2-1 TRBV28 . TGTGCCAGCAGTTCCCTTGATACTAGCAATGAGCAGTTCTTC CASSSLDTSNEQFF
TRBD2 TRBJ2-7 TRBV5-4 many TGTGCCAGCAGCTCACTAGCGGGAGGCGAGCAGTACTTC CASSSLAGGEQYF
TRBD1 TRBJ1-3 TRBV7-2 medium-sized TGTGCCAGCAGCTTAGCAAGGGGACAGGGACTGAACACCATATATTTT CASSLARGQGLNTIYF
. TRBJ2-7 TRBV20-1 . TGCAGTGCTAGAGACGGACAGTCCTACGAGCAGTACTTC CSARDGQSYEQYF
. TRBJ2-3 TRBV29-1 medium-sized TGCAGCGCTCAACTCGGTCACGCAGATACGCAGTATTTT CSAQLGHADTQYF
. TRBJ1-6 TRBV4-3 medium-sized TGCGCCAGCAGCCAGATGGGGTCGGCGGCTTCACCCCTCCACTTT CASSQMGSAASPLHF
. TRBJ1-2 TRBV7-8 medium-sized TGTGCCAGCAGCGAGGCGCAGGGCTTGACTGGCTACACCTTC CASSEAQGLTGYTF
. TRBJ2-3 TRBV10-3 many TGTGCCTCACGAGGAGCTAGCACAGATACGCAGTATTTT CASRGASTDTQYF
. TRBJ2-7 TRBV29-1 . TGCAGCGTTGAGTCCGGGCGCGAGCAGTACTTC CSVESGREQYF
. TRBJ2-5 TRBV18 many TGTGCCAGCTCGCTCAATGACCCAGAGATTAACCAAGAGACCCAGTACTTC CASSLNDPEINQETQYF
. TRBJ2-1 TRBV20-1 medium-sized TGCAGTGCCCGAGGGGGTGCGGGGCCCAATGAGCAGTTCTTC CSARGGAGPNEQFF
. TRBJ1-2 TRBV6-1 . TGTGCCAGCATGGCCAGAGAAAACTATGGCTGCACCTTC CASMARENYGCTF
TRBD2 TRBJ2-1 TRBV10-3 medium-sized TGTGCCACCTCCTTGGCGGGAGGCAACAATGAGCAGTTCTTC CATSLAGGNNEQFF
TRBD2 TRBJ2-7 TRBV5-5 medium-sized TGTGCCAGCAGCCCTGGACTAGGTAACTACGAGCAGTACTTC CASSPGLGNYEQYF
. TRBJ2-2 TRBV7-2 medium-sized TGTGCCAGCAGCTTAGATGCCAGGAACACCGGGGAGCTGTTTTTT CASSLDARNTGELFF
TRBD1 TRBJ2-3 TRBV6-5 . TGTGCCGGCAGTTCGACCCGACAGGGGGGCACAAATACGCAGTATTTT CAGSSTRQGGTNTQYF
TRBD2 TRBJ2-5 TRBV4-2 once TGTGCCAGCAGCCAAGGAGCGGGAGAGGCCGGGAGTAGGCAGACCCAGTACTTC CASSQGAGEAGSRQTQYF